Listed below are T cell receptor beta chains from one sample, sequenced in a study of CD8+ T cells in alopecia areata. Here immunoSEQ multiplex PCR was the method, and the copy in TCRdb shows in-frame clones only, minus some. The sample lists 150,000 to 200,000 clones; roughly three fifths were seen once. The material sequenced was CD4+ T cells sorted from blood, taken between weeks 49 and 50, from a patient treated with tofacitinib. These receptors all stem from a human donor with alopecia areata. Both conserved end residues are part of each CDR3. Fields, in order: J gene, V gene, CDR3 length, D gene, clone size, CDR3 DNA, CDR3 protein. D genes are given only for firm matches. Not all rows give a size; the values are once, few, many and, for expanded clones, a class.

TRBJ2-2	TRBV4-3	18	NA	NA	TGCGCCAGCAGCCAAGATATGGGGGGTGGCAGCGGCACCGGGGAGCTGTTTTTT	CASSQDMGGGSGTGELFF
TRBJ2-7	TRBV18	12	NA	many	TGTGCCAGCTCACCCTCGGGGGTTGAGCAGTACTTC	CASSPSGVEQYF
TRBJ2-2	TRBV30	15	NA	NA	TGTGCCTGGAGGAAGGGAGGATTCACTACCGGGGAGCTGTTTTTT	CAWRKGGFTTGELFF
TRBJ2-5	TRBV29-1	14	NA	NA	TGCAGCGTTGACTTACTCAAAGTGAGGGAGACCCAGTACTTC	CSVDLLKVRETQYF
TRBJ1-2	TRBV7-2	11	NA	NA	TGTGCCAGCACCTCAACGAGGGGCTACACCTTC	CASTSTRGYTF
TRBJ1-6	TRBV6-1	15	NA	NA	TGTGCCAGCAGGAGGGCGGACAGCAGTAATTCACCCCTCCACTTT	CASRRADSSNSPLHF
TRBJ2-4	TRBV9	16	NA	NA	TGTGCCAGCAGCGCCCGGGGGGAACGGGGGCGAGACATTCAGTACTTC	CASSARGERGRDIQYF
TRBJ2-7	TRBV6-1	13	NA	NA	TGTGCCAGCAGTGGGGGCGTCAGATACGAGCAGTACTTC	CASSGGVRYEQYF
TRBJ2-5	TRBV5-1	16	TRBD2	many	TGCGCCAGCAGCTCGTCAGCGGGGGGGTACCAAGAGACCCAGTACTTC	CASSSSAGGYQETQYF
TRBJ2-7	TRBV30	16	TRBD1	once	TGTGCCTGGAGTGTCACTCGAGGACAGGTCATGGGCGAGCAGTACTTC	CAWSVTRGQVMGEQYF
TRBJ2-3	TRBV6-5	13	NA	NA	TGTGCCAGCAGACGGGACCCCACAGATACGCAGTATTTT	CASRRDPTDTQYF
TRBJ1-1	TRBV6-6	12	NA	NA	TGTGCCAGCAGACAGGGGAACACTGAAGCTTTCTTT	CASRQGNTEAFF
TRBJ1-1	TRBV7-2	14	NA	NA	TGTGCCAGCAGCCCCCTCGGGGGGGGGACTGAAGCTTTCTTT	CASSPLGGGTEAFF
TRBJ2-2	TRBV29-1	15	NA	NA	TGCAGCGTTGACGCCCGGGGCAGGGAGACCGGGGAGCTGTTTTTT	CSVDARGRETGELFF
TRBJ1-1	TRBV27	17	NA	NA	TGTGCCAGCAGTTCCCCCCCCAGAGGGTACGGGGACACTGAAGCTTTCTTT	CASSSPPRGYGDTEAFF
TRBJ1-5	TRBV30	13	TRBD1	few	TGTGCCTGGAGGGCGACAGGGACACAGCCCCAGCATTTT	CAWRATGTQPQHF
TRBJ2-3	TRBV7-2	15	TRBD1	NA	TGTGCCAGCAGCTTTAACGGACAGGGACCAGATACGCAGTATTTT	CASSFNGQGPDTQYF
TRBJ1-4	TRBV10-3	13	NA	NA	TGTGCCACTAAGGCTGCAACTAATGAAAAACTGTTTTTT	CATKAATNEKLFF
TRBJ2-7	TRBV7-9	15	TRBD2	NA	TGTGCCAGCAGCCCCCCTCAAGCGGGGGCGGGCGAGCAGTACTTC	CASSPPQAGAGEQYF
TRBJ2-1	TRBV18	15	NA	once	TGTGCCAGCTCACCACCATCGCAGAGACACAATGAGCAGTTCTTC	CASSPPSQRHNEQFF
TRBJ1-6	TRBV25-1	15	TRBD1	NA	TGTGCCAGCAGTGGTACCGGGACAGGGTATTCACCCCTCCACTTT	CASSGTGTGYSPLHF
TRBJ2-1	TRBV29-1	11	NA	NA	TGCAGCGTTAGTCAGGGGGGTGAGCAGTTCTTC	CSVSQGGEQFF
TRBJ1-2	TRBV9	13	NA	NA	TGTGCCAGCAGCGTAGATCAGGGAGGCGGCTACACCTTC	CASSVDQGGGYTF
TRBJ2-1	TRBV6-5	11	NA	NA	TGTGCCAGCAGCCAGGGTAAGGAGCAGTTCTTC	CASSQGKEQFF
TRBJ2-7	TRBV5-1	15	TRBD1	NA	TGCGCCAGCAGCTTGATGGGACAGGGCCCCTACGAGCAGTACTTC	CASSLMGQGPYEQYF
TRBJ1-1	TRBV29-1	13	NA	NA	TGCAGCGTTGGAGCAGCTCGGAACACTGAAGCTTTCTTT	CSVGAARNTEAFF
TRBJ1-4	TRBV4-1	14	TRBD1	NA	TGCGCCAGCAGCCTGGGACAGGGAGGGGAAAAACTGTTTTTT	CASSLGQGGEKLFF
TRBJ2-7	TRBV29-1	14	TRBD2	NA	TGCAGCGCCCGAAAGACTAGCGAGACCTACGAGCAGTACTTC	CSARKTSETYEQYF
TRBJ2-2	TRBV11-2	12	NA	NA	TGTGCCAGCAGCCCTGGCGTCGGGGAGCTGTTTTTT	CASSPGVGELFF
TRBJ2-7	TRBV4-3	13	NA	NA	TGCGCCAGCAGCCAAGGACAGAACTACGAGCAGTACTTC	CASSQGQNYEQYF
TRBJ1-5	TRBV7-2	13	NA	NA	TGTGCCAGCAGCTTAGTGCATAATCAGCCCCAGCATTTT	CASSLVHNQPQHF
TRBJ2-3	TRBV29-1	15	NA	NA	TGCAGCGTTGAAGCCCTTGTTTCGGGCACAGATACGCAGTATTTT	CSVEALVSGTDTQYF
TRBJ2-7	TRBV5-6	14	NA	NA	TGTGCCAGCAGCCGCGACAGGAGAACCTACGAGCAGTACTTC	CASSRDRRTYEQYF
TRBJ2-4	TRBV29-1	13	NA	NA	TGCAGCGTGGGAACACAGGGTACGAACATTCAGTACTTC	CSVGTQGTNIQYF
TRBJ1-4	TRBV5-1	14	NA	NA	TGCGCCAGCAGTGTGTCTGGCACTAATGAAAAACTGTTTTTT	CASSVSGTNEKLFF
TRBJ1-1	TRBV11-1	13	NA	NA	TGTGCCAGCAGCCAAGACGGTAACACTGAAGCTTTCTTT	CASSQDGNTEAFF
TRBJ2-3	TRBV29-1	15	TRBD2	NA	TGCAGCGTCGGACCTAGCGGAACTAGCACAGATACGCAGTATTTT	CSVGPSGTSTDTQYF
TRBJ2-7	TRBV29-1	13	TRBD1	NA	TGCAGCGTGAGAATGACAGGGGCGGACGAGCAGTACTTC	CSVRMTGADEQYF
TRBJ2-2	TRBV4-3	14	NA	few	TGCGCCAGCAGCCGCGGCGGTAACACCGGGGAGCTGTTTTTT	CASSRGGNTGELFF
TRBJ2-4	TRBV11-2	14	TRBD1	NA	TGTGCCAGCAGCGCCCGGGACAGGGGGGACATTCAGTACTTC	CASSARDRGDIQYF
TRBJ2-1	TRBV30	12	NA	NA	TGTGCCTGGAGTAGGTCCTACAATGAGCAGTTCTTC	CAWSRSYNEQFF
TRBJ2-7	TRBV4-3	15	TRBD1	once	TGCGCCAGCAGCCCCCGGACAGGGGGCTTGTACGAGCAGTACTTC	CASSPRTGGLYEQYF
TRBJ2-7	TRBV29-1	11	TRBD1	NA	TGCAGCGCGGGACAGGCCTACGAGCAGTACTTC	CSAGQAYEQYF